The TCR beta chain under discussion was sequenced for a study of T cells after yellow fever vaccination. Each CDR3 protein gets one entry after TCRdb re-called the 5' RACE reads with MiXCR. Here the sample spans approximately 330,000 distinct CDR3 sequences, about 4% being singletons. Germline assignment: CDR1 SGHDN and CDR2 FVKESK. The V segment lost 2 bases and the J segment 5 bases; nucleotides outside the gene matches: 10. The CDR3 covers 17 residues. This clonotype was seen a few times. The sequence was collected from a man aged 18 to 29 who received the YFV17D yellow fever vaccine. The starting material was PBMCs, obtained 5 days after the yellow fever booster vaccination. The J gene is TRBJ2-2, the V gene TRBV14; 8 bases agree with TRBD1. The CDR3 bases are TGTGCCAGCAGCCAAAGCGGACAGGGAAGACTGACCGGGGAGCTGTTTTTT. It specifies CASSQSGQGRLTGELFF.